These 14 T cell receptor beta chains were sequenced from one sample in a study of blood T cells in healthy people across ages. It was with a sample-barcoded 5' primer and a J-beta primer mix that a second PCR of roughly 7 to 12 cycles was run. TCRdb processed the 5' RACE reads anew with MiXCR; each CDR3 protein has one entry. Of 790,000 or so distinct CDR3 sequences in the sample, 46% were seen once. The specimen sequenced was blood. The receptors were sampled from an elderly man in good health.

This clonotype was seen only a few times. The chain employs TRBV20-1 and TRBJ2-7, with D possibly being TRBD2 (6 bases). The J call is doubtful: the DNA matches TRBJ2-4 better. Germline CDR1 and CDR2: DFQATT and SNEGSKA (reference sequence). This CDR3 contains 17 residues. CDR3 nucleotides: TGCAGTGCTAGAGTGGGGACTGGAGAACTACTTGGGGACATTCAGTACTTC. As protein: CSARVGTGELLGDIQYF.

This clonotype has at least ten counts. V is TRBV2 and J is TRBJ2-6; a possible D gene is TRBD1 (6 bases). Trimming cost V 6 bases and J 1 base, with 10 bases left between them. Germline-derived CDR1 and CDR2 are SNHLY and FYNNEI. The length of the CDR3 is 15 residues. The CDR3 is CASRRQVSGANVLTF. CDR3 sequence (DNA): TGTGCCAGCAGGCGACAGGTTTCTGGGGCCAACGTCCTGACTTTC.

This clonotype was detected only a few times. The V call is TRBV27, the J call TRBJ2-7, with TRBD1 matching over 8 bases. Losses at the gene ends were 5 bases for V and 4 bases for J; bases not matched to a gene: 7. CDR3 length equals 14 residues. CDR1 is MNHEY, CDR2 SMNVEV, per germline (reference sequence). In DNA, the CDR3 is TGTGCCAGCAGTACAGGGGGTTTTGGGTACGAGCAGTACTTC. Translation gives CASSTGGFGYEQYF.

The chain is built from TRBV5-1 and TRBJ1-2; D unclear. Germline V gene sequence: CDR1 SGHRS, CDR2 YFSETQ. This CDR3 contains 14 residues. Between the trimmed V and J ends, which lost 0 bases and 11 bases, there was a span of 17 bases. In nucleotides, the CDR3 is TGCGCCAGCAGCTTGGAAGCTGGACTAGGTGGTTACACCTTC. Its protein is CASSLEAGLGGYTF.

The V gene is TRBV27, the J gene TRBJ2-7, with D possibly TRBD1 on 6 matching bases. The CDR3 covers 19 residues. Trimming stripped 7 bases from V and 4 bases from J, with 32 bases between. The germline gives CDR1 MNHEY, CDR2 SMNVEV (reference sequence). The CDR3 loop reads CASTPPQGEGHLRRYEQYF. The CDR3 DNA reads TGTGCCAGCACCCCACCACAGGGAGAAGGGCACCTACGTCGGTACGAGCAGTACTTC.

This clonotype has just a few counts. CDR3 sequence: CASSEAGTSLSYEQYF. CDR3 in DNA: TGTGCCAGCAGTGAAGCCGGGACTAGCTTATCCTACGAGCAGTACTTC. This chain connects TRBV2 to TRBJ2-4, with 9 bases that match TRBD2. The assigned J gene may be wrong: the sequence end matches TRBJ2-7 better. The CDR3 contains 16 residues. Germline V gives CDR1 SNHLY, CDR2 FYNNEI.

This chain uses TRBV5-1 with TRBJ2-7, with D perhaps being TRBD1 or TRBD2 (7 bases each). The V and J ends lost 2 bases and 7 bases respectively, with 19 bases between them. The CDR3 runs to 15 residues. From germline, CDR1 is SGHRS and CDR2 YFSETQ. The CDR3: CASSFAGGAADEQYF. The CDR3 DNA sequence: TGCGCCAGCAGCTTCGCAGGGGGGGCCGCCGATGAGCAGTACTTC.

This clonotype was recorded many times. V gene TRBV7-2 combines with J gene TRBJ1-1; D perhaps matches TRBD1 (6 bases). Germline lookup yields CDR1 SGHTA and CDR2 FQGNSA. The CDR3 runs 14 residues. V gave up 1 base and J gave up 0 bases, with 6 bases separating them. The CDR3 loop reads CASSLDRVNTEAFF. The CDR3, as DNA: TGTGCCAGCAGCTTAGACAGGGTGAACACTGAAGCTTTCTTT. The full variable domain, rest sourced from reference TRBV7-2 and TRBJ1-1, is GAGVSQSPSNKVTEKGKDVELRCDPISGHTALYWYRQSLGQGLEFLIYFQGNSAPDKSGLPSDRFSAERTGGSVSTLTIQRTQQEDSAVYLCASSLDRVNTEAFFGQGTRLTVV.

Regarding this clonotype: The junction departs from germline at one end; a sequencing error may be responsible. This rearrangement joins TRBV5-1 to TRBJ2-3; tentatively, D is TRBD2 (6 bases). The germline CDR1 and CDR2 sequences are SGHRS and YFSETQ. CDR3 size: 16 residues. CDR3 DNA sequence: TGCGCCAGCAGCTTGCGCGGGGCTACTAGCACAGATACGCGGTATTTT. Translation: CASSLRGATSTDTRYF.

In this sample, this clonotype turned up many times. V and J are TRBV20-1 and TRBJ2-7; D is ambiguous. V shed 3 bases and J shed 4 bases, with 10 bases lying between them. Germline V gene lookup returns CDR1 DFQATT and CDR2 SNEGSKA (reference sequence). The CDR3 spans 12 residues. DNA for the CDR3: TGCAGTGCTAGTGCCGACCCTTACGAGCAGTACTTC. Protein: CSASADPYEQYF.

This clonotype came up a few times. This chain links TRBV20-1 with TRBJ2-3, with 10 nucleotides matching TRBD1. The CDR3 is 14 residues long. The J segment lost 5 bases and the V segment lost 6 bases, leaving 8 bases of the junction unmatched. The germline V gene encodes CDR1 DFQATT and CDR2 SNEGSKA (reference sequence). Here the CDR3 reads CSAVTGGNLDTQYF. For the CDR3, the DNA is TGCAGTGCAGTGACAGGGGGCAATTTAGATACGCAGTATTTT.

In DNA form, the CDR3 reads TGTGCCAGCAACGGGAGGGCCCCCTATGGGCAGTTCTTC. This codes for CASNGRAPYGQFF. The chain employs TRBV28 and TRBJ2-1, with 8 positions matching TRBD2. V shed 7 bases and J 12 bases; nucleotides not matched to a gene: 11. The CDR3 runs 13 residues. CDR1 is MDHEN, CDR2 SYDVKM, per germline.

V usage is TRBV9 and J usage is TRBJ2-1; 9 bases map to TRBD1. Germline V CDR1 and CDR2: SGDLS, YYNGEE. The V gene end was trimmed by 3 bases and the J gene end by 5 bases; junction bases not matched to a gene: 6. This CDR3 is built from 15 residues. The CDR3 is CASSAPDRGDNEQFF. DNA of the CDR3: TGTGCCAGCAGCGCCCCGGACAGGGGAGACAATGAGCAGTTCTTC.

The chain combines TRBV15 with TRBJ2-1, with TRBD2 identical over 11 bases. Trimming cost V 0 bases and J 0 bases; bases outside gene matches: 1. CDR1 is LNHNV, CDR2 YYDKDF, per germline (reference sequence). The CDR3 extends over 17 amino acids. CDR3 region: CATSRDLAGGSYNEQFF. The CDR3, as DNA: TGTGCCACCAGCAGAGATCTAGCGGGGGGCTCCTACAATGAGCAGTTCTTC.